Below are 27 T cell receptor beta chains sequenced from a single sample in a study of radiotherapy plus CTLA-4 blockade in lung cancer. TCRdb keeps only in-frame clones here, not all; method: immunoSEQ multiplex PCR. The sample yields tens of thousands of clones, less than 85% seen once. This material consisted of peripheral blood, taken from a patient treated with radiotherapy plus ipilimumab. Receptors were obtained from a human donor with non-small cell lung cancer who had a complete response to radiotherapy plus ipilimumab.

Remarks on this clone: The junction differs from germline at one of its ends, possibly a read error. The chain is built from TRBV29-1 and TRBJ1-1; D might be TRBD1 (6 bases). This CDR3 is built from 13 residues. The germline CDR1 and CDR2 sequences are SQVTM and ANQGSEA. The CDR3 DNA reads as TGCAGCTTTGACTCCAACCGACAGGACGTAGCTTTCTTT. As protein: CSFDSNRQDVAFF.

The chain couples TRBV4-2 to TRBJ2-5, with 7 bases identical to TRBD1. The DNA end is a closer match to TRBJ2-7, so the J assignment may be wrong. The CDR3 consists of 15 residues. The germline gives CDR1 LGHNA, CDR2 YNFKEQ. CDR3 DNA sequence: TGTGCCAGCAGCCAAATCACCGGGACAGCCTACGAGCAGTACTTC. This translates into CASSQITGTAYEQYF.

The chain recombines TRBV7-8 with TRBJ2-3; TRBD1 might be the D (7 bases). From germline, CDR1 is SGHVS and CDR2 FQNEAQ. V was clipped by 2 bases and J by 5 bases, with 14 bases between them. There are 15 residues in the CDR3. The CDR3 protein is CASSLQGGAKDTQYF. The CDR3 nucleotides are TGTGCCAGCAGCTTACAGGGGGGAGCTAAAGATACGCAGTATTTT.

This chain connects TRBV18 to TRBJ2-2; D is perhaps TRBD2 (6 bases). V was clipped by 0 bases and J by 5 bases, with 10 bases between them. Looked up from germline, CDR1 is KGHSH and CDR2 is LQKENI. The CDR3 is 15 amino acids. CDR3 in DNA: TGTGCCAGCTCACCACCGGGGACTCGAACCGGGGAGCTGTTTTTT. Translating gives CASSPPGTRTGELFF.

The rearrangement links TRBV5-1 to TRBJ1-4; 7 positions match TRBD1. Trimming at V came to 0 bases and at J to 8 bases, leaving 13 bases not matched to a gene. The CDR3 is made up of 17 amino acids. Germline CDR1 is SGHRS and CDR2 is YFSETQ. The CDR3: CASSLGQGTALDEKLFF. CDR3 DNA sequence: TGCGCCAGCAGCTTGGGTCAGGGGACAGCGCTAGACGAAAAACTGTTTTTT. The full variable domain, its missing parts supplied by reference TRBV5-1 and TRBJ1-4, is KAGVTQTPRYLIKTRGQQVTLSCSPISGHRSVSWYQQTPGQGLQFLFEYFSETQRNKGNFPGRFSGRQFSNSRSEMNVSTLELGDSALYLCASSLGQGTALDEKLFFGSGTQLSVL.

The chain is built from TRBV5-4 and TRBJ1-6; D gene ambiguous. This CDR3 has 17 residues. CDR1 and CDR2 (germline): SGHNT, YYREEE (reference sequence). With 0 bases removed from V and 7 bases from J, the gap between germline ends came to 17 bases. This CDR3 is CASSLGPFPGGNSPLHF. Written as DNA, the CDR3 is TGTGCCAGCAGCTTGGGACCTTTCCCAGGAGGCAATTCACCCCTCCACTTT.

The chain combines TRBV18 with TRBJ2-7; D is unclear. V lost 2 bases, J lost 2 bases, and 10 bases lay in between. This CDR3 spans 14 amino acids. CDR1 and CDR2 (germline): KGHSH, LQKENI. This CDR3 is CASSPDGVPYEQYF. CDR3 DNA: TGTGCCAGCTCACCAGACGGAGTACCCTACGAGCAGTACTTC.

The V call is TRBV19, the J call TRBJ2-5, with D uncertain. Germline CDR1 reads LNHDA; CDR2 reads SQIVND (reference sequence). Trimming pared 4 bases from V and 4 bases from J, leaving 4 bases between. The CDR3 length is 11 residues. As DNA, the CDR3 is TGTGCCAGTAGTAACAGAGAGACCCAGTACTTC. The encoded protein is CASSNRETQYF.

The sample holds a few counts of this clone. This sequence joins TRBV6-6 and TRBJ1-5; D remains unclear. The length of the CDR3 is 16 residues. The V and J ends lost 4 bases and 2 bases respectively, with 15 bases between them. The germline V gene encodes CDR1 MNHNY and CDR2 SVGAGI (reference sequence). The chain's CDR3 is CASSSQVGQGNQPQHF. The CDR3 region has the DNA TGTGCCAGCAGTTCGCAAGTTGGGCAGGGCAATCAGCCCCAGCATTTT.

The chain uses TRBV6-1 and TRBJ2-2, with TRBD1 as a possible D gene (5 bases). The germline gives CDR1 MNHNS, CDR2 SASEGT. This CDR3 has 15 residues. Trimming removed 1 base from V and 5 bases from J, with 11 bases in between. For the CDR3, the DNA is TGTGCCAGCAGTGAAGATCCAGGGTCGACCGGGGAGCTGTTTTTT. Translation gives CASSEDPGSTGELFF.

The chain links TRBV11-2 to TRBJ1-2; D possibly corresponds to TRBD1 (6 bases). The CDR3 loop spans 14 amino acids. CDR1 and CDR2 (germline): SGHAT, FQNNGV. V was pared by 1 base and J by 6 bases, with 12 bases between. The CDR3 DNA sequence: TGTGCCAGCAGCTTAGGCCAGGGGTACCATGGCTACACCTTC. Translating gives CASSLGQGYHGYTF.

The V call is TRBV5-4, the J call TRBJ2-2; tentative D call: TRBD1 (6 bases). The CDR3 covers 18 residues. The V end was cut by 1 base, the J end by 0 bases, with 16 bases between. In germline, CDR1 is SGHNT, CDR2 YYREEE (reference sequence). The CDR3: CASSLIGRGLANTGELFF. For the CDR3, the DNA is TGTGCCAGCAGCTTGATTGGCAGGGGCCTTGCGAACACCGGGGAGCTGTTTTTT.

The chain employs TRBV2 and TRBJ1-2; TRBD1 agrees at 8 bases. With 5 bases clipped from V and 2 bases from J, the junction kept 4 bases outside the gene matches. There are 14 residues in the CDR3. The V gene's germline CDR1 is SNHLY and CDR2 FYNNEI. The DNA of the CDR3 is TGTGCCAGCAGTCCTGGGACAGGAAACTATGGCTACACCTTC. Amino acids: CASSPGTGNYGYTF.

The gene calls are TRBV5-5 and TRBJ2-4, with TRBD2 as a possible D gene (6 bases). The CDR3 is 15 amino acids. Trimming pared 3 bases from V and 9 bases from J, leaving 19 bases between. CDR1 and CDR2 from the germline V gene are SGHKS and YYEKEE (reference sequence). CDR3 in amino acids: CASSSLTGGYGIQYF. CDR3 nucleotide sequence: TGTGCCAGCAGCTCGCTGACCGGGGGATATGGCATTCAGTACTTC. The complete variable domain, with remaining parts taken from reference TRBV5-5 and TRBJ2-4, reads DAGVTQSPTHLIKTRGQQVTLRCSPISGHKSVSWYQQVLGQGPQFIFQYYEKEERGRGNFPDRFSARQFPNYSSELNVNALLLGDSALYLCASSSLTGGYGIQYFGAGTRLSVL.

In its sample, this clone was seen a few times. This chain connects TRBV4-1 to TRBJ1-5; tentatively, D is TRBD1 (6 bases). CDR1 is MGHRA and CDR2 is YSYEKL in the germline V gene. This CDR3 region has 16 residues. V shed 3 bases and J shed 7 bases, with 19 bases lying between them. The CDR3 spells CASSQVPARGVQPQHF. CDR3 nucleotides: TGCGCCAGCAGCCAGGTCCCGGCCAGGGGCGTCCAGCCCCAGCATTTT.

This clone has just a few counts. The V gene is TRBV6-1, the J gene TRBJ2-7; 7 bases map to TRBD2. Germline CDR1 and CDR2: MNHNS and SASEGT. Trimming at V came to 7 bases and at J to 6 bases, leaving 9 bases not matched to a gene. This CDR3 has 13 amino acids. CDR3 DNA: TGTGCCAGCACGGGACTATCGGGTCGCGAGCAGTACTTC. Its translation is CASTGLSGREQYF.

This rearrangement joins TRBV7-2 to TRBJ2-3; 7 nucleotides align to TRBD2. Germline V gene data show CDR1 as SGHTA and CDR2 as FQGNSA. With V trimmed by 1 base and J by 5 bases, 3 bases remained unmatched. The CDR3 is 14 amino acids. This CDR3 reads CASSLVASGDTQYF. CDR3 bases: TGTGCCAGCAGCTTAGTAGCTAGCGGAGATACGCAGTATTTT.

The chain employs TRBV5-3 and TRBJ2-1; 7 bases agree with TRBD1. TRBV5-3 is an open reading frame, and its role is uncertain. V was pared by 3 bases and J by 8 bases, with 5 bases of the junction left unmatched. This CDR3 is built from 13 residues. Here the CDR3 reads CARSSDRADEQFF. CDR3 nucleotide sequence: TGTGCCAGAAGCTCAGACAGGGCCGATGAGCAGTTCTTC.

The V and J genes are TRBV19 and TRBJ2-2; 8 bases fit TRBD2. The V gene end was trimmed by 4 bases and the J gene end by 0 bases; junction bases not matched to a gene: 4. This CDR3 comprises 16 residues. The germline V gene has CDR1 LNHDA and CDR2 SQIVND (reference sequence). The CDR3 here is CASSRGGGTNTGELFF. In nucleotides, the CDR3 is TGTGCCAGTAGTAGGGGCGGGGGGACGAACACCGGGGAGCTGTTTTTT.

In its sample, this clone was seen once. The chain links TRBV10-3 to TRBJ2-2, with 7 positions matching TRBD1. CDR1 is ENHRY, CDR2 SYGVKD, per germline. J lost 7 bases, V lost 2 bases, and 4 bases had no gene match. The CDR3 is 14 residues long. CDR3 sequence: CAISEAQGFGELFF. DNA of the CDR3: TGTGCCATCAGTGAGGCACAGGGGTTCGGGGAGCTGTTTTTT.

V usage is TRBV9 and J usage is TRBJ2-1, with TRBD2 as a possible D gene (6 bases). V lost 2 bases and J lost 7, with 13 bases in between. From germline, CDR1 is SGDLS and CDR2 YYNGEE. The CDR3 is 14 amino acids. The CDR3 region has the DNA TGTGCCAGCAGCGTGCGGGGATATTCGAATGAGCAGTTCTTC. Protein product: CASSVRGYSNEQFF.

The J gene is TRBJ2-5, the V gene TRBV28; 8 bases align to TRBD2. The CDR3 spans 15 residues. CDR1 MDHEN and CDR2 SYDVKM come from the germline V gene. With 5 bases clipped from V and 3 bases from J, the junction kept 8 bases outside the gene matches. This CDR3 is CASSAPGLGEETQYF. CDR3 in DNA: TGTGCCAGCAGTGCTCCGGGACTAGGAGAAGAGACCCAGTACTTC.

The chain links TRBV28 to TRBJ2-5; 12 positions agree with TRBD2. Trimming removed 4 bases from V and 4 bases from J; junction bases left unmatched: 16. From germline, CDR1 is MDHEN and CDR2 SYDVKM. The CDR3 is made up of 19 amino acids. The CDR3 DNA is TGTGCCAGCAGTTCTACAGGGAGTAATCTAGCGGGAGGGCCAGAGACCCAGTACTTC. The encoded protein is CASSSTGSNLAGGPETQYF. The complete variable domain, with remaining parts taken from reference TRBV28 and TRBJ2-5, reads DVKVTQSSRYLVKRTGEKVFLECVQDMDHENMFWYRQDPGLGLRLIYFSYDVKMKEKGDIPEGYSVSREKKERFSLILESASTNQTSMYLCASSSTGSNLAGGPETQYFGPGTRLLVL.

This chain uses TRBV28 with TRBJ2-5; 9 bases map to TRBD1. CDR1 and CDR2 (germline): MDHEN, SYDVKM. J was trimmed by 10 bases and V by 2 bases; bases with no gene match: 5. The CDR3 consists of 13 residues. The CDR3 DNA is TGTGCCAGCAGTTTAATGCCGGACAGGGGCCAGTACTTC. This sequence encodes CASSLMPDRGQYF.

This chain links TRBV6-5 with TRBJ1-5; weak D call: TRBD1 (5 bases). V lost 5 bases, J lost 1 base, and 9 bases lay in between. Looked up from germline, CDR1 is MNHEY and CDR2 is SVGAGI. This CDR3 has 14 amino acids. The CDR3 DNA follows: TGTGCCAGCAGTGATAGACAGAGCAATCAGCCCCAGCATTTT. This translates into CASSDRQSNQPQHF.

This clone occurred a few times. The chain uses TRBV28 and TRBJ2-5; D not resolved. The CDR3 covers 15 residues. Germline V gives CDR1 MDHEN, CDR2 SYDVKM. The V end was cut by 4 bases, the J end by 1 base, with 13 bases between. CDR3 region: CASSYRQVFQETQYF. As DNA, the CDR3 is TGTGCCAGCAGTTATAGGCAGGTCTTCCAAGAGACCCAGTACTTC.

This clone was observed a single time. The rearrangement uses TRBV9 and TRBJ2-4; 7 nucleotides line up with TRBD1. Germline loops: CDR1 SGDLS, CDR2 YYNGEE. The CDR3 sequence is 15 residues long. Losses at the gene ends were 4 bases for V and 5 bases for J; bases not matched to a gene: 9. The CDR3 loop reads CASSPRTGTENIQYF. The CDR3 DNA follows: TGTGCCAGCAGCCCCAGGACCGGGACAGAAAACATTCAGTACTTC.